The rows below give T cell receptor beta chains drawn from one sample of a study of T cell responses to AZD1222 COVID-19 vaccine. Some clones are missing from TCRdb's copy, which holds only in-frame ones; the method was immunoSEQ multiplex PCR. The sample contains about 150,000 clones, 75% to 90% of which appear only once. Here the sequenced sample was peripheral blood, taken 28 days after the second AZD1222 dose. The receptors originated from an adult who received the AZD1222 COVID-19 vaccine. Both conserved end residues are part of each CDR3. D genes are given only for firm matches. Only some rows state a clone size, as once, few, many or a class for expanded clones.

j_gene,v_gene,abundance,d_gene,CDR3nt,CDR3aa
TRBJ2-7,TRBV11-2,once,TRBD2,TGTGCCAGCAGCGTAAGACCGGGACTAGCGGGAGCGAGTAACGAGCAGTACTTC,CASSVRPGLAGASNEQYF
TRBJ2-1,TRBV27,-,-,TGTGCCAGCAGTGGGACCACCTCCTACAATGAGCAGTTCTTC,CASSGTTSYNEQFF
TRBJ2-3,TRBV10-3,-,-,TGTGCCATCAGTGGGCCCTTACAGGGAGACGGGACAGATACGCAGTATTTT,CAISGPLQGDGTDTQYF
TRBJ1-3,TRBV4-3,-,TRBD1,TGCGCCAGCAGCCCCTGGACAGGGGGCCCACTTGATGGAAACACCATATATTTT,CASSPWTGGPLDGNTIYF
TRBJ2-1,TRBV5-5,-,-,TGTGCCAGCAGCTTGGCACTATACAATGAGCAGTTCTTC,CASSLALYNEQFF
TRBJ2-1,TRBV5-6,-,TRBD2,TGTGCCAGCAGCTTGTCTGGCCTAGCGGTTACCTACAATGAGCAGTTCTTC,CASSLSGLAVTYNEQFF
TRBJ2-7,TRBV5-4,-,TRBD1,TGTGCCAGCAGCTTGGACAGGGGTAACTACGAGCAGTACTTC,CASSLDRGNYEQYF
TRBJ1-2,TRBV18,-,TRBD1,TGTGCCAGCTCATCCCGCTTGACAGGGGTTAACGGCTACACCTTC,CASSSRLTGVNGYTF
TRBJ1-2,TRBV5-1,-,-,TGCGCCAGCAGCACCGGGCCCCCACGAGGCTACACCTTC,CASSTGPPRGYTF
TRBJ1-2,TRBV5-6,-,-,TGTGCCAGCGGCCGATCTACCCCAGGGTTCTATGGCTACACCTTC,CASGRSTPGFYGYTF
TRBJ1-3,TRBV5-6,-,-,TGTGCCAGCAGCCCTAAGACAGGCCACTATGGAAACACCATATATTTT,CASSPKTGHYGNTIYF
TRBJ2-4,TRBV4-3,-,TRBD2,TGCGCCAGCAGCCAAGAGGCGGGAGGAGAGAAAAAAGCCAAAAACATTCAGTACTTC,CASSQEAGGEKKAKNIQYF
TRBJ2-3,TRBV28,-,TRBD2,TGTGCCAGCATCCCTAGCGGGAGCTCAGATACGCAGTATTTT,CASIPSGSSDTQYF
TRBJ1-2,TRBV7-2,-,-,TGTGCCAGCAGCTTAAGGCCAGACGGAATCTATGGCTACACCTTC,CASSLRPDGIYGYTF
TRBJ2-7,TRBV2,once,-,TGTGCCAGCAGTCGACAGGTCGAGCAGTACTTC,CASSRQVEQYF
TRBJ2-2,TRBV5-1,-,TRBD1,TGCGCCAGCAGCGCGGAAGGGACAGGGGGCTCCGGGGAGCTGTTTTTT,CASSAEGTGGSGELFF
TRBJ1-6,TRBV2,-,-,TGTGCCAGCAGGGATTGGACCTCTACAAATTCACCCCTCCACTTT,CASRDWTSTNSPLHF
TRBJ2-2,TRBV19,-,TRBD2,TGTGCCAGTAGTGATCGTGGACTAGCGGGAGTGACCGGGGAGCTGTTTTTT,CASSDRGLAGVTGELFF
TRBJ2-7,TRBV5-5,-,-,TGTGCCAGCAGCTTGGTAGGGCTCGAGCAGTACTTC,CASSLVGLEQYF
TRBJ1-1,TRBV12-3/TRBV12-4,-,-,TGTGCCAGCAGTTTAATAGGACCAGCCGAAGCTTTCTTT,CASSLIGPAEAFF
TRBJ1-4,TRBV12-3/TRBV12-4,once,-,TGTGCCAGCAGTTCCTTCCTAGGAGGACTGTTTTTT,CASSSFLGGLFF
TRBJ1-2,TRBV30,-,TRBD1,TGTGCCTGGAGTGATACAGGGGCTGGCTACACCTTC,CAWSDTGAGYTF
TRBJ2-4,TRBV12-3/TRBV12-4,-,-,TGTGCCACCCAACAGGGTGGGAGAAACATTCAGTACTTC,CATQQGGRNIQYF
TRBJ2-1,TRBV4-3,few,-,TGCGCCAGCAGCCAGTTAGCCACCTCCTACAATGAGCAGTTCTTC,CASSQLATSYNEQFF
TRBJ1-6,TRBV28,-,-,TGTGCCAGCAGTTTCAGTTTGAGCTCCTATAATTCACCCCTCCACTTT,CASSFSLSSYNSPLHF
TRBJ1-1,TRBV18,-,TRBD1,TGTGCCAGCTCACCAGGACAGGGGGCTTCGAACACTGAAGCTTTCTTT,CASSPGQGASNTEAFF
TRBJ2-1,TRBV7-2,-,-,TGTGCCAGCAGCTTCTCAGGGGAGCAGTTCTTC,CASSFSGEQFF
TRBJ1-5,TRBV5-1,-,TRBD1,TGCGCCAGCAGCTTGGGGACAGGGGGTGACAATCAGCCCCAGCATTTT,CASSLGTGGDNQPQHF
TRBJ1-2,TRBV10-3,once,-,TGTGCCATCAGTGGGGATTTCTATGGCTACACCTTC,CAISGDFYGYTF
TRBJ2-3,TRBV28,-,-,TGTGCCAGCAGCCCCCTAGTCACAGATACGCAGTATTTT,CASSPLVTDTQYF
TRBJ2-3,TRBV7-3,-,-,TGTGCCAGCAGCTTAAGCCCCTCACCAGATACGCAGTATTTT,CASSLSPSPDTQYF
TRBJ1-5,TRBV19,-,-,TGTGCCAGTAGTATAGGGTCCAGGGTGAATCAGCCCCAGCATTTT,CASSIGSRVNQPQHF
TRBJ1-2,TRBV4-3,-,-,TGCGCCAGCAGCCTTGGGGGGGGTAGTGGCTACACCTTC,CASSLGGGSGYTF
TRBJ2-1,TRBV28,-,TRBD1,TGTGCCAGCAGGCCGGGACAGGGATATTCGGAGCAGTTCTTC,CASRPGQGYSEQFF
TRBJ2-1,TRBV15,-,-,TGTGCCACCAGCAGAGATGGTGCATCTCAGGATGAGCAGTTCTTC,CATSRDGASQDEQFF
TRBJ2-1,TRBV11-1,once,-,TGTGCCAGCAGCCCGCGGACAGCGTCCTACAATGAGCAGTTCTTC,CASSPRTASYNEQFF
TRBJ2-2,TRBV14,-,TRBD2,TGTGCCAGCAGCCCCCTGAGGGGGCGGGAGGGTGCCGGGGAGCTGTTTTTT,CASSPLRGREGAGELFF
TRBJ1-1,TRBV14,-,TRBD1,TGTGCCAGCAGCCAATTGACCGGGACAGGGGAGACTGAAGCTTTCTTT,CASSQLTGTGETEAFF
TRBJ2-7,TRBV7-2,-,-,TGTGCCAGCAGCTTAATAGGTGCCGGAGGTGGGGAGCAGTACTTC,CASSLIGAGGGEQYF
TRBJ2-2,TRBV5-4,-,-,TGTGCCAGCAGCCGGGAGGCAGGGGGCGGCGGGGAGCTGTTTTTT,CASSREAGGGGELFF
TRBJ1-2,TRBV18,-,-,TGTGCCAGCTCACCAGGGTCCAACTATGGCTACACCTTC,CASSPGSNYGYTF
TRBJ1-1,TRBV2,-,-,TGTGCCAGCAGTGGGACACTCGTGAACACTGAAGCTTTCTTT,CASSGTLVNTEAFF
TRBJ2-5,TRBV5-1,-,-,TGCGCCAGCAGCTTGGGACAGGGAGGGGAGACCCAGTACTTC,CASSLGQGGETQYF
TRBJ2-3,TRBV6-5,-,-,TGTGCCAGCAGTCAAACCGGGAGTAGCACAGATACGCAGTATTTT,CASSQTGSSTDTQYF
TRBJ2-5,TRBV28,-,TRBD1,TGTGCCAGCAGCTCCCCGGGACAGGGGGTCCGGGAGACCCAGTACTTC,CASSSPGQGVRETQYF
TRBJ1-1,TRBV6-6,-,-,TGTGCCAGCAGTTTAAGGGGAGACACTGAAGCTTTCTTT,CASSLRGDTEAFF
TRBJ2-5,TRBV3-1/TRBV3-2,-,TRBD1,TGTGCCAGCAGCCAGAGGACAGGGGGGGAGACCCAGTACTTC,CASSQRTGGETQYF
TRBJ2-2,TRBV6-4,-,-,TGTGCCAGCAGCGCAACGGCCATCGGGGAGCTGTTTTTT,CASSATAIGELFF
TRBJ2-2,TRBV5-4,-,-,TGTGCCAGCAGCTCCCGAGGAGCTCGGGAGCTGTTTTTT,CASSSRGARELFF
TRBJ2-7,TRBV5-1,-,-,TGCGCCAGGAGGAAGGCGGTAGCGGATGACGAGCAGTACTTC,CARRKAVADDEQYF
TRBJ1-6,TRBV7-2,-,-,TGTGCCAGCAGCTGGGGCCCCGGGAATTCACCCCTCCACTTT,CASSWGPGNSPLHF
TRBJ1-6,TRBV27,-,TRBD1,TGTGCCAGCAGGGATATTGGACAGGCCTCCTATAATTCACCCCTCCACTTT,CASRDIGQASYNSPLHF
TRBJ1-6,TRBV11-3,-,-,TGTGCCAGCGCGGCAGGATATAATTCACCCCTCCACTTT,CASAAGYNSPLHF
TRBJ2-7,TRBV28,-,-,TGTGCCAGCAGTTTATCGGGCAGAGCCTACGAGCAGTACTTC,CASSLSGRAYEQYF
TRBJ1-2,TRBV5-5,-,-,TGTGCCAGCAGCTTGTATGGGGGCTACACCTTC,CASSLYGGYTF